This T cell receptor beta chain was documented in a study of blood T cell repertoires in COVID-19. Between the trimmed V and J ends, which lost 7 bases and 5 bases, there was a span of 17 bases. CDR3 length: 13 amino acids. In germline, CDR1 is SQVTM, CDR2 ANQGSEA. In the study's own analysis: Estimated nucleated cell counts came from reference gene primer amplification. Here immunoSEQ multiplex PCR was the method, and the copy in TCRdb shows in-frame clones only, minus some. V and J calls and clone size come straight from that table; D and trimming were deduced from the DNA. The repertoire consists of around 290,000 clones, with approximately 88% occurring once and the leading ten covering 0.75% to 1%.

The chain carries TRBV29-1 and TRBJ2-5; a weak D match, TRBD1 (6 bases). The source is a woman under 40 who had recovered from COVID-19. The sequencing input was PBMCs or T cells enriched from blood (not recorded which). The CDR3 DNA reads TGCAGCGCCCGCCGGGACACCTATGAGACCCAGTACTTC. Encoded protein: CSARRDTYETQYF. The whole variable domain, remainder taken from reference TRBV29-1 and TRBJ2-5, is SAVISQKPSRDICQRGTSLTIQCQVDSQVTMMFWYRQQPGQSLTLIATANQGSEATYESGFVIDKFPISRPNLTFSTLTVSNMSPEDSSIYLCSARRDTYETQYFGPGTRLLVL.